Below, 25 T cell receptor beta chains from the same sample are listed, as sequenced in a study of T-cell reconstitution after alpha-beta-depleted transplantation in children. This sample's TCRbeta library carried unique molecular identifier barcodes. TCRdb independently ran MiXCR on the PCR reads; one entry per CDR3 protein. The sample lists about 460,000 distinct CDR3 sequences, under 15% occurring once. Sequencing was performed on PBMCs from the stem cell graft donor, taken from the stem cell graft. Receptors were obtained from a human donor who donated a stem cell graft to a child with combined immunodeficiency.

The J gene is TRBJ2-7, the V gene TRBV12-3 or TRBV12-4; 9 bases line up with TRBD1. Losses at the gene ends were 3 bases for V and 4 bases for J; bases not matched to a gene: 10. The length of the CDR3 is 16 residues. The CDR3 spells CASSFSRDRVNYEQYF. CDR3 in DNA: TGTGCCAGCAGTTTTTCTCGGGACAGGGTCAATTACGAGCAGTACTTC.

This clonotype was recorded at least ten times. The chain uses TRBV29-1 and TRBJ2-7; D is possibly TRBD1 (5 bases). With 0 bases removed from V and 3 bases from J, the gap between germline ends came to 9 bases. The CDR3 is 13 amino acids. The germline gives CDR1 SQVTM, CDR2 ANQGSEA. The CDR3 reads CSVEDLGDYEQYF. Here the CDR3 DNA reads TGCAGCGTTGAAGATCTAGGGGACTACGAGCAGTACTTC.

This clonotype was detected a few times. The rearrangement uses TRBV11-3 and TRBJ1-6; possible D gene TRBD1, 5 bases. The CDR3 extends over 17 amino acids. Trimming shortened V by 4 bases and J by 4 bases, and 17 bases separated the two germline ends. Germline CDR1 is SGHNT and CDR2 is YENEEA. CDR3 sequence: CASSSSLRDPYNSPLHF. CDR3 bases: TGTGCCAGCAGCTCCTCCCTGAGGGACCCTTATAATTCACCCCTCCACTTT.

The chain carries TRBV20-1 and TRBJ2-1; D call uncertain. This CDR3 contains 14 residues. CDR1 and CDR2 (germline): DFQATT, SNEGSKA (reference sequence). The V end was cut by 6 bases, the J end by 1 base, with 13 bases between. CDR3 sequence reads: CSAPRMGSYNEQFF. The CDR3, as DNA: TGCAGTGCCCCCAGGATGGGGTCCTACAATGAGCAGTTCTTC.

Only a few counts were recorded for this clonotype. The chain employs TRBV28 and TRBJ2-4, with unresolved D. Germline CDR1 is MDHEN and CDR2 is SYDVKM. The CDR3 totals 12 residues. Trimming shortened V by 7 bases and J by 6 bases, and 10 bases separated the two germline ends. The CDR3 DNA is TGTGCCAGCACGAGCCCGGGAAACATTCAGTACTTC. As protein: CASTSPGNIQYF.

This clonotype was counted between two and nine times. This rearrangement joins TRBV10-3 to TRBJ1-2; D is perhaps TRBD1 (6 bases). CDR1 is ENHRY, CDR2 SYGVKD, per germline. The V end lost 0 bases, the J end lost 7 bases, and 9 bases lay between the germline ends. The CDR3 has 13 residues. CDR3 sequence: CAISESGAVGYTF. The CDR3 nucleotides are TGTGCCATCAGTGAGTCGGGGGCAGTTGGCTACACCTTC.

Many counts were recorded for this clonotype. The V call is TRBV20-1, the J call TRBJ1-5; TRBD1 matches at 8 bases. CDR1 and CDR2 from the germline V gene are DFQATT and SNEGSKA (reference sequence). CDR3 length: 12 amino acids. V shed 5 bases, J shed 5 bases, and the junction held 2 bases outside the gene matches. The CDR3 DNA reads as TGCAGTGCTTCACAGGGGGATCAGCCCCAGCATTTT. Protein sequence: CSASQGDQPQHF.

The genes are TRBV30 and TRBJ2-5, with unresolved D. Germline CDR1 reads GTSNPN; CDR2 reads SVGIG (reference sequence). Trimming took off 3 bases at V and 0 bases at J, with 5 bases between the two ends. CDR3 size: 12 residues. In nucleotides, the CDR3 is TGTGCCTGGAGGCAGAACCAAGAGACCCAGTACTTC. It yields the protein CAWRQNQETQYF. The full variable domain, completed using reference TRBV30 and TRBJ2-5, is SQTIHQWPATLVQPVGSPLSLECTVEGTSNPNLYWYRQAAGRGLQLLFYSVGIGQISSEVPQNLSASRPQDRQFILSSKKLLLSDSGFYLCAWRQNQETQYFGPGTRLLVL.

The J gene is TRBJ2-7, the V gene TRBV20-1, with 9 bases identical to TRBD2. In germline, CDR1 is DFQATT, CDR2 SNEGSKA (reference sequence). The CDR3 covers 13 residues. V was clipped by 4 bases and J by 5 bases; unmatched bases: 6. This CDR3 reads CSAMASGIHEQYF. As DNA, the CDR3 is TGCAGTGCTATGGCTAGCGGGATCCACGAGCAGTACTTC.

The sample holds a few counts of this clonotype. The chain joins TRBV7-2 to TRBJ1-4, with a tentative D call TRBD1 (6 bases). The CDR3 is 14 residues long. The ends were cut back, 3 bases at V and 7 bases at J, with 12 bases in the middle. The germline V gene encodes CDR1 SGHTA and CDR2 FQGNSA. The CDR3 DNA is TGTGCCAGCAGCTTCCTGGTAGGGGGTGAAAAACTGTTTTTT. Translation gives CASSFLVGGEKLFF. The full variable domain, completed using reference TRBV7-2 and TRBJ1-4, is GAGVSQSPSNKVTEKGKDVELRCDPISGHTALYWYRQSLGQGLEFLIYFQGNSAPDKSGLPSDRFSAERTGGSVSTLTIQRTQQEDSAVYLCASSFLVGGEKLFFGSGTQLSVL.

In its sample, this clonotype was seen many times. The V and J genes are TRBV6-6 and TRBJ1-4, with unresolved D. The ends were cut back, 0 bases at V and 4 bases at J, with 15 bases in the middle. The CDR3 runs 17 residues. Germline V gene sequence: CDR1 MNHNY, CDR2 SVGAGI (reference sequence). The CDR3 is CASSYSGWSGFNEKLFF. As DNA, the CDR3 is TGTGCCAGCAGTTACTCGGGGTGGTCCGGGTTTAATGAAAAACTGTTTTTT.

Notes on this clonotype: This may stem from a read error, because a much larger clone lies one nucleotide away. CDR3 sequence reads: CAVRTDRAGTEAFF. The CDR3 DNA reads as TGTGCCGTCAGGACGGACAGGGCCGGGACTGAAGCTTTCTTT. The J gene is TRBJ1-1, the V gene TRBV10-3; 8 positions match TRBD1. CDR1 and CDR2 from the germline V gene are ENHRY and SYGVKD. CDR3 size: 14 residues.

This clonotype has more than one count but fewer than ten. The chain joins TRBV3-1 to TRBJ2-1, with D unclear. This CDR3 contains 16 residues. Trimming pared 1 base from V and 1 base from J, leaving 11 bases between. Per the germline V gene, CDR1 is LGHDT and CDR2 is YNNKEL (reference sequence). The CDR3 coding sequence is TGTGCCAGCAGCCAAGGGTTGGACGCTTCCTACAATGAGCAGTTCTTC. Encoded protein: CASSQGLDASYNEQFF.

The V and J genes are TRBV14 and TRBJ2-5; 9 bases line up with TRBD1. The germline CDR1 and CDR2 sequences are SGHDN and FVKESK. Trimming cost V 5 bases and J 5 bases; bases outside gene matches: 12. There are 16 residues in the CDR3. The CDR3 is CASSDFRTGAVETQYF. CDR3 bases: TGTGCCAGCAGCGACTTCAGGACAGGGGCGGTGGAGACCCAGTACTTC.

This clonotype was observed many times. V gene TRBV4-2 combines with J gene TRBJ2-7; D gene unclear. Germline V gene sequence: CDR1 LGHNA, CDR2 YNFKEQ. V was clipped by 4 bases and J by 6 bases, with 16 bases between them. The CDR3 is 14 amino acids. In DNA form, the CDR3 reads TGTGCCAGCAGCCCCACACAACCCGGCGGCGAGCAGTACTTC. Protein product: CASSPTQPGGEQYF.

This clonotype showed up many times. The gene calls are TRBV9 and TRBJ2-2; no clear D gene. With 4 bases removed from V and 7 bases from J, the gap between germline ends came to 8 bases. This CDR3 region has 12 residues. The germline V gene has CDR1 SGDLS and CDR2 YYNGEE. DNA for the CDR3: TGTGCCAGCAGCCCGGCGGTCGGGGAGCTGTTTTTT. Amino acids: CASSPAVGELFF.

The gene calls are TRBV29-1 and TRBJ1-2; 7 bases are a match to TRBD1. J lost 4 bases, V lost 4 bases, and 3 bases had no gene match. The CDR3 extends over 12 amino acids. Germline V gives CDR1 SQVTM, CDR2 ANQGSEA. DNA of the CDR3: TGCAGCGTTGTGGGACAGTCCTATGGCTACACCTTC. This gives the protein CSVVGQSYGYTF.

The chain uses TRBV11-2 and TRBJ2-2; D unclear. The ends were cut back, 0 bases at V and 6 bases at J, with 14 bases in the middle. From germline, CDR1 is SGHAT and CDR2 FQNNGV. This CDR3 comprises 16 residues. The CDR3 DNA sequence: TGTGCCAGCAGCTTAGAGACGGGTTTGGGGTCCGGGGAGCTGTTTTTT. Translated: CASSLETGLGSGELFF.

In this sample, this clonotype turned up many times. This sequence joins TRBV5-1 and TRBJ2-3; a weak D match, TRBD2 (5 bases). Trimming cost V 0 bases and J 6 bases, with 8 bases left between them. The germline V gene has CDR1 SGHRS and CDR2 YFSETQ. CDR3 length: 13 residues. The CDR3 sequence is CASSLAGEDTQYF. The CDR3 nucleotides are TGCGCCAGCAGCTTGGCCGGGGAGGATACGCAGTATTTT.

This clonotype occurred many times. V is TRBV12-3 or TRBV12-4 and J is TRBJ1-6; tentative D call: TRBD1 (6 bases). Trimming took off 5 bases at V and 8 bases at J, with 13 bases between the two ends. This CDR3 contains 14 residues. CDR3 residues: CASSPTGYDSPLHF. In nucleotides, the CDR3 is TGTGCCAGCAGTCCTACAGGGTACGATTCACCCCTCCACTTT.

This clonotype was recorded a few times. DNA of the CDR3: TGCAGCGTTGACAGGGGGCAACACACAGATACGCAGTATTTT. This translates into CSVDRGQHTDTQYF. This chain links TRBV29-1 with TRBJ2-3; 8 positions match TRBD1. J lost 2 bases, V lost 3 bases, and 4 bases had no gene match. The germline V gene encodes CDR1 SQVTM and CDR2 ANQGSEA. CDR3 length: 14 residues.

The chain couples TRBV12-3 or TRBV12-4 to TRBJ2-3; no clear D. The CDR3 length is 12 residues. Trimming removed 7 bases from V and 6 bases from J, with 11 bases in between. DNA for the CDR3: TGTGCCAGCACCTGGCAGGCCGATACGCAGTATTTT. This translates into CASTWQADTQYF.

The chain links TRBV27 to TRBJ1-5, with 9 bases identical to TRBD1. CDR3 length: 17 residues. Germline-derived CDR1 and CDR2 are MNHEY and SMNVEV (reference sequence). V lost 5 bases and J lost 2; bases outside the gene matches: 10. CDR3 region: CASSLTGTGRRNQPQHF. In nucleotides, the CDR3 is TGTGCCAGCAGTCTCACCGGGACAGGGAGACGCAATCAGCCCCAGCATTTT.

The J gene is TRBJ2-7, the V gene TRBV5-1; 11 positions agree with TRBD1. The CDR3 contains 16 residues. The germline V gene has CDR1 SGHRS and CDR2 YFSETQ. V dropped 5 bases and J dropped 3; count of bases not matched to a gene: 10. The DNA of the CDR3 is TGCGCCAGCAGACGACGTACCGGGACAGGGGGCTACGAGCAGTACTTC. It yields the protein CASRRRTGTGGYEQYF.

The rearrangement uses TRBV29-1 and TRBJ2-3, with TRBD2 identical over 10 bases. The ends lost 6 bases at V and 1 base at J; junction bases unmatched: 4. The V gene's germline CDR1 is SQVTM and CDR2 ANQGSEA. CDR3 length: 14 residues. Here the CDR3 DNA reads TGCAGCGTCGCCGGGACTAGCGGCACAGATACGCAGTATTTT. Translating it yields CSVAGTSGTDTQYF.